This T cell receptor beta chain was captured by sequencing in a study of blood T cell repertoires in COVID-19. Across the whole study: Samples taken during acute and convalescent COVID-19 were collected in the United States, Italy and Spain. Sample material is recorded as cDNA or gDNA derived from T cells, B-cell-depleted T cells, or PBMCs.

This CDR3 contains 14 residues. Per the germline V gene, CDR1 is MNHEY and CDR2 is SVGAGI. V dropped 3 bases and J dropped 8; count of bases not matched to a gene: 3. In the source study's methods: The assay estimated nucleated cells by amplifying reference gene primers. Here immunoSEQ multiplex PCR was the method, and the copy in TCRdb shows in-frame clones only, minus some. V and J calls and clone size are as listed in that table; D and trimming were resolved from the DNA. This repertoire shows tens of thousands of clones, around 85% found once; its top ten account for 35% to 55%. The specimen sequenced was peripheral blood. The receptor's source is a man between 60 and 75 years old with active or convalescent COVID-19. The chain employs TRBV6-5 and TRBJ2-1; 11 bases are shared with TRBD2. CDR3 sequence reads: CASSYSGREHEQFF. The DNA for the CDR3 is TGTGCCAGCAGTTATAGCGGGAGGGAGCATGAGCAGTTCTTC.